This is a list of T cell receptor beta chains from one sample in a study of graft-versus-host responses after intestinal transplantation. Here immunoSEQ multiplex PCR was the method, and the copy in TCRdb shows in-frame clones only, minus some. The data show around 19,000 clones, roughly half seen once. The material sequenced was alloreactive CD4+ T cells from a mixed lymphocyte reaction culture, taken before intestinal transplant. The receptors come from a human patient who received an intestinal transplant. CDR3s include the opening cysteine and the closing phenylalanine or tryptophan. D genes are given only for firm matches. Clone size is not always given. Where it is, it says once, few, many or a class for expanded clones.

cdr3_length: 15
v_call: TRBV11-1
clone_size: once
d_call: .
j_call: TRBJ2-5
cdr3_nt: TGTGCCAGCAGCTTAGCGCGAACTAGGAAAGAGACCCAGTACTTC
cdr3_aa: CASSLARTRKETQYF

cdr3_length: 14
v_call: TRBV6-5
clone_size: .
d_call: .
j_call: TRBJ2-4
cdr3_nt: TGTGCCAGCAGTTTAGGGCCGGGGGGCGACATTCAGTACTTC
cdr3_aa: CASSLGPGGDIQYF

cdr3_length: 15
v_call: TRBV2
clone_size: few
d_call: .
j_call: TRBJ1-6
cdr3_nt: TGTGCCAGCAGTGGGTATTTGATCGGTGATTCACCCCTCCACTTT
cdr3_aa: CASSGYLIGDSPLHF

cdr3_length: 13
v_call: TRBV10-3
clone_size: .
d_call: .
j_call: TRBJ1-2
cdr3_nt: TGTGCCATCAGTGCTTCGGGGGACTATGGCTACACCTTC
cdr3_aa: CAISASGDYGYTF

cdr3_length: 17
v_call: TRBV7-2
clone_size: .
d_call: .
j_call: TRBJ2-6
cdr3_nt: TGTGCCAGCAGCACGACAGGACTCTACTCTGGGGCCAACGTCCTGACTTTC
cdr3_aa: CASSTTGLYSGANVLTF

cdr3_length: 14
v_call: TRBV9
clone_size: once
d_call: .
j_call: TRBJ1-1
cdr3_nt: TGTGCCAGCACCCTCGGGGGGCCGGGAACTGAAGCTTTCTTT
cdr3_aa: CASTLGGPGTEAFF

cdr3_length: 11
v_call: TRBV20-1
clone_size: .
d_call: .
j_call: TRBJ2-7
cdr3_nt: TGCAGTGTCTCAGGGCTTGGCGAGCAGTACTTC
cdr3_aa: CSVSGLGEQYF

cdr3_length: 15
v_call: TRBV7-2
clone_size: few
d_call: TRBD1
j_call: TRBJ2-5
cdr3_nt: TGTGCCAGCAGCTTAGATGGGACAGGGAGGGAGACCCAGTACTTC
cdr3_aa: CASSLDGTGRETQYF

cdr3_length: 15
v_call: TRBV2
clone_size: few
d_call: TRBD1
j_call: TRBJ1-1
cdr3_nt: TGTGCCAGCAGTGAAGCGGAGGGGGCATACACTGAAGCTTTCTTT
cdr3_aa: CASSEAEGAYTEAFF

cdr3_length: 17
v_call: TRBV30
clone_size: .
d_call: TRBD2
j_call: TRBJ2-2
cdr3_nt: TGTGCCCCCCCATCCCCGACTAGCGGGGCGCCCACCGGGGAGCTGTTTTTT
cdr3_aa: CAPPSPTSGAPTGELFF

cdr3_length: 16
v_call: TRBV9
clone_size: .
d_call: .
j_call: TRBJ2-5
cdr3_nt: TGTGCCAGCAGCGTAGCCCCGGCGGGTATCCAAGAGACCCAGTACTTC
cdr3_aa: CASSVAPAGIQETQYF

cdr3_length: 15
v_call: TRBV5-1
clone_size: .
d_call: TRBD1
j_call: TRBJ2-1
cdr3_nt: TGCGCCAGCAGCTCCGGGACAGGGGGGAGAGATGAGCAGTTCTTC
cdr3_aa: CASSSGTGGRDEQFF

cdr3_length: 13
v_call: TRBV7-9
clone_size: .
d_call: .
j_call: TRBJ2-7
cdr3_nt: TGTGCCAGCAGCCTGGGCGGGGGCCCCGAGCAGTACTTC
cdr3_aa: CASSLGGGPEQYF

cdr3_length: 13
v_call: TRBV10-1
clone_size: .
d_call: .
j_call: TRBJ1-3
cdr3_nt: TGCGCCAGCAGTGGGCAGATCGGAAACACCATATATTTT
cdr3_aa: CASSGQIGNTIYF

cdr3_length: 17
v_call: TRBV4-1
clone_size: .
d_call: TRBD1
j_call: TRBJ1-5
cdr3_nt: TGCGCCAGCAGCCAAGGGGGCCTGGGGGACAGGGATCAGCCCCAGCATTTT
cdr3_aa: CASSQGGLGDRDQPQHF

cdr3_length: 14
v_call: TRBV10-2
clone_size: few
d_call: .
j_call: TRBJ1-1
cdr3_nt: TGCGCCTTGATAGCGGTAACAGGCCGGGGGGCAGCTTTCTTT
cdr3_aa: CALIAVTGRGAAFF

cdr3_length: 12
v_call: TRBV7-3
clone_size: few
d_call: .
j_call: TRBJ2-7
cdr3_nt: TGTGCCAGCAGCTCCGGGGTGGGCGAGCAGTACTTC
cdr3_aa: CASSSGVGEQYF

cdr3_length: 15
v_call: TRBV11-1
clone_size: .
d_call: TRBD2
j_call: TRBJ2-5
cdr3_nt: TGTGCCAGCAGCGCGGGACTAGCGGGGGCGGAGACCCAGTACTTC
cdr3_aa: CASSAGLAGAETQYF

cdr3_length: 13
v_call: TRBV18
clone_size: .
d_call: .
j_call: TRBJ2-2
cdr3_nt: TGTGCCAGCTCACCGGGGAGCACCGGGGAGCTGTTTTTT
cdr3_aa: CASSPGSTGELFF

cdr3_length: 16
v_call: TRBV5-1
clone_size: .
d_call: TRBD1
j_call: TRBJ2-2
cdr3_nt: TGCGCCAGCAGCTACCCCGGGACAGTGAACACCGGGGAGCTGTTTTTT
cdr3_aa: CASSYPGTVNTGELFF

cdr3_length: 15
v_call: TRBV5-4
clone_size: .
d_call: .
j_call: TRBJ2-3
cdr3_nt: TGTGCCAGCAGCTCCGGGGGATCAAGCACAGATACGCAGTATTTT
cdr3_aa: CASSSGGSSTDTQYF

cdr3_length: 15
v_call: TRBV18
clone_size: few
d_call: .
j_call: TRBJ2-7
cdr3_nt: TGTGCCAGCTCACCCTTACAGGTGGCGGGGAACGAGCAGTACTTC
cdr3_aa: CASSPLQVAGNEQYF

cdr3_length: 14
v_call: TRBV7-9
clone_size: .
d_call: TRBD1
j_call: TRBJ1-4
cdr3_nt: TGTGCCAGCAGCTACGGACAGGGTCGGGAAAAACTGTTTTTT
cdr3_aa: CASSYGQGREKLFF

cdr3_length: 14
v_call: TRBV19
clone_size: few
d_call: TRBD2
j_call: TRBJ2-1
cdr3_nt: TGTGCCAGCCGGTTGGGGGGGTCCTACAATGAGCAGTTCTTC
cdr3_aa: CASRLGGSYNEQFF

cdr3_length: 13
v_call: TRBV5-1
clone_size: few
d_call: TRBD1
j_call: TRBJ2-7
cdr3_nt: TGCGCCAGCAGCTTTACAGGGGAGTACGAGCAGTACTTC
cdr3_aa: CASSFTGEYEQYF

cdr3_length: 15
v_call: TRBV7-9
clone_size: .
d_call: .
j_call: TRBJ2-1
cdr3_nt: TGTGCCAGCAGCGCCTTTGGGAGCTCCTACAATGAGCAGTTCTTC
cdr3_aa: CASSAFGSSYNEQFF

cdr3_length: 14
v_call: TRBV18
clone_size: few
d_call: TRBD1
j_call: TRBJ2-3
cdr3_nt: TGTGCCAGCTCACGGGGACAGGGTTCGGATACGCAGTATTTT
cdr3_aa: CASSRGQGSDTQYF

cdr3_length: 12
v_call: TRBV19
clone_size: .
d_call: TRBD1
j_call: TRBJ1-2
cdr3_nt: TGTGCCAGTAGTAGACAGGGCTATGGCTACACCTTC
cdr3_aa: CASSRQGYGYTF

cdr3_length: 18
v_call: TRBV5-1
clone_size: few
d_call: TRBD2
j_call: TRBJ2-1
cdr3_nt: TGCGCCAGCAGCTCTCAACCACCGACTAGCGGGGGGGCGGATGAGCAGTTCTTC
cdr3_aa: CASSSQPPTSGGADEQFF

cdr3_length: 13
v_call: TRBV10-3
clone_size: .
d_call: .
j_call: TRBJ1-5
cdr3_nt: TGTGCCATCAGTGCCCCACTAAATCAGCCCCAGCATTTT
cdr3_aa: CAISAPLNQPQHF

cdr3_length: 15
v_call: TRBV9
clone_size: .
d_call: .
j_call: TRBJ1-1
cdr3_nt: TGTGCCAGCAGCGGACGACTGAACATGAACACTGAAGCTTTCTTT
cdr3_aa: CASSGRLNMNTEAFF

cdr3_length: 16
v_call: TRBV4-1
clone_size: .
d_call: TRBD1
j_call: TRBJ1-1
cdr3_nt: TGCGCCAGCAGACTCGGACAGGGCCTACTGAACACTGAAGCTTTCTTT
cdr3_aa: CASRLGQGLLNTEAFF

cdr3_length: 20
v_call: TRBV19
clone_size: .
d_call: TRBD2
j_call: TRBJ2-4
cdr3_nt: TGTGCCAGTAGTATGAGGGGACTAGCGGGGGGGATGTTAGCCAAAAACATTCAGTACTTC
cdr3_aa: CASSMRGLAGGMLAKNIQYF

cdr3_length: 11
v_call: TRBV7-8
clone_size: few
d_call: .
j_call: TRBJ2-1
cdr3_nt: TGTGCCAGCAGCCTGCTCGGGGAGCAGTTCTTC
cdr3_aa: CASSLLGEQFF

cdr3_length: 15
v_call: TRBV11-3
clone_size: .
d_call: .
j_call: TRBJ1-2
cdr3_nt: TGTGCCAGCAGCTCAAGACAGGAGCTCGTCTATGGCTACACCTTC
cdr3_aa: CASSSRQELVYGYTF

cdr3_length: 14
v_call: TRBV5-4
clone_size: .
d_call: .
j_call: TRBJ2-5
cdr3_nt: TGTGCCAGCAGCTTTAGACAGGTCCAAGAGACCCAGTACTTC
cdr3_aa: CASSFRQVQETQYF

cdr3_length: 12
v_call: TRBV7-9
clone_size: .
d_call: TRBD1
j_call: TRBJ1-5
cdr3_nt: TGTGCCAGTGGACAGGGCAATCAGCCCCAGCATTTT
cdr3_aa: CASGQGNQPQHF

cdr3_length: 19
v_call: TRBV15
clone_size: .
d_call: .
j_call: TRBJ1-5
cdr3_nt: TGTGCCACCAGCAGAGATTTGGCGGCCGGGACCTCCGGGAGTCAGCCCCAGCATTTT
cdr3_aa: CATSRDLAAGTSGSQPQHF

cdr3_length: 19
v_call: TRBV7-9
clone_size: .
d_call: TRBD1
j_call: TRBJ1-6
cdr3_nt: TGTGCCAGCAGCTCAAGCCCGGTGGGGACAGGGTTAGCGGATTCACCCCTCCACTTT
cdr3_aa: CASSSSPVGTGLADSPLHF

cdr3_length: 14
v_call: TRBV5-8
clone_size: .
d_call: .
j_call: TRBJ1-5
cdr3_nt: TGTGCCACCGCTGGGGGCCAGGTCAATCAGCCCCAGCATTTT
cdr3_aa: CATAGGQVNQPQHF

cdr3_length: 15
v_call: TRBV6-6
clone_size: .
d_call: TRBD2
j_call: TRBJ2-5
cdr3_nt: TGTGCCAGCAGCCCCACTAGCGGGGCGTCCGGGACCCAGTACTTC
cdr3_aa: CASSPTSGASGTQYF

cdr3_length: 17
v_call: TRBV7-2
clone_size: .
d_call: .
j_call: TRBJ1-3
cdr3_nt: TGTGCCAGCAGCACCGGACACATCCTTTTCTCTGGAAACACCATATATTTT
cdr3_aa: CASSTGHILFSGNTIYF

cdr3_length: 14
v_call: TRBV6-6
clone_size: .
d_call: TRBD2
j_call: TRBJ2-7
cdr3_nt: TGTGCCAGCAGCCACCTTTGGGGGAGGGACGAGCAGTACTTC
cdr3_aa: CASSHLWGRDEQYF